The T cell receptor (beta chain) described here comes from a study of T cell responses to AZD1222 COVID-19 vaccine. Overall study results and limits: Donors skewed white British and female; clonal diversity was possibly underestimated.

V lost 3 bases to trimming and J lost 0 bases, with 9 bases between them. Germline loops: CDR1 ENHRY, CDR2 SYGVKD. This CDR3 is built from 15 residues. The assay was immunoSEQ multiplex PCR, and TCRdb's table has in-frame clones only and misses some. The data show 75,000 to 85,000 clones, with about 92% seen just once and approximately 4.2% held by the top ten. In its sample, this clone was seen once. The antigen is undetermined. The clonotype comes from an adult in good health. The chain carries TRBV10-3 and TRBJ1-3; D unresolved. The sample in question was peripheral blood, obtained on day 0 of AZD1222 vaccination. In nucleotides, the CDR3 is TGTGCCATCAGTGACGGCGGACTCTCTGGAAACACCATATATTTT. This translates into CAISDGGLSGNTIYF.